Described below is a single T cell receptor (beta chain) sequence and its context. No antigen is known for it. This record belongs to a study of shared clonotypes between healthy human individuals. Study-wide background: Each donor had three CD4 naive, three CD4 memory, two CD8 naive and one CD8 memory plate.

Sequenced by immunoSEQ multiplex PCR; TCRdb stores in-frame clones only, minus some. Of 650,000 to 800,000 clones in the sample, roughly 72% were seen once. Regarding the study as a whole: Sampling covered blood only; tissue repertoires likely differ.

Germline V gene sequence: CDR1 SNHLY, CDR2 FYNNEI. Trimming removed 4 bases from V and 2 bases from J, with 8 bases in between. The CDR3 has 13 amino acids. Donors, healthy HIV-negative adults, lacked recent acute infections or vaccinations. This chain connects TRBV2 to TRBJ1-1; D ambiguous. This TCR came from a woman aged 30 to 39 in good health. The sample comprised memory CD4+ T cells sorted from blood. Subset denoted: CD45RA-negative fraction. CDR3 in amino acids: CASSGPRNTEAFF. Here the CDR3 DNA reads TGTGCCAGCAGTGGTCCCAGAAACACTGAAGCTTTCTTT.